What follows is one TCR beta chain and its context. The TCR beta repertoire was assessed by survey-level immunoSEQ sequencing. Sequencing was performed with immunoSEQ multiplex PCR; in TCRdb, only in-frame clones are kept and a portion is missing. The table includes approximately 53,000 clones, 80% to 95% detected once. This CDR3 is built from 17 residues. The V gene lost 2 bases and the J gene lost 5 bases, with 18 bases spanning the gap. Germline loops: CDR1 SEHNR, CDR2 FQNEAQ (reference sequence). This TCR came from a man aged 40-49 years with rheumatoid arthritis. Source material: PBMCs. The chain employs TRBV7-9 and TRBJ1-4; possible D gene TRBD1, 5 bases. This chain's CDR3 is CASSLLKGGGENEKLFF. The CDR3 DNA reads as TGTGCCAGCAGCTTACTTAAGGGTGGAGGGGAGAATGAAAAACTGTTTTTT.